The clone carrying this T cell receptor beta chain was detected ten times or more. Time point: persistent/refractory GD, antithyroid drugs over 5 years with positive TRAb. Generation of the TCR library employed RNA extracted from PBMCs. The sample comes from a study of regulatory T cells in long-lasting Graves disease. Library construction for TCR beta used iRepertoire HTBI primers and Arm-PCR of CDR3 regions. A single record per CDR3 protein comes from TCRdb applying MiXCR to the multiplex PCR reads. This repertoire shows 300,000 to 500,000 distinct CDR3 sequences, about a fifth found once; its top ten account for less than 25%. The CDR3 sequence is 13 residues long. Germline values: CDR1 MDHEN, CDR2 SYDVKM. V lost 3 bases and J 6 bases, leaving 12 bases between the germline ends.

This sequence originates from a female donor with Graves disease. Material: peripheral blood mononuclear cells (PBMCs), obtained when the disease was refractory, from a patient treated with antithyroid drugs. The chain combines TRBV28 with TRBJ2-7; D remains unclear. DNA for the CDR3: TGTGCCAGCAGTTTCATAAGCCAGCCCGAGCAGTACTTC. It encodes CASSFISQPEQYF. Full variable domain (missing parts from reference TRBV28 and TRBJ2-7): DVKVTQSSRYLVKRTGEKVFLECVQDMDHENMFWYRQDPGLGLRLIYFSYDVKMKEKGDIPEGYSVSREKKERFSLILESASTNQTSMYLCASSFISQPEQYFGPGTRLTVT.